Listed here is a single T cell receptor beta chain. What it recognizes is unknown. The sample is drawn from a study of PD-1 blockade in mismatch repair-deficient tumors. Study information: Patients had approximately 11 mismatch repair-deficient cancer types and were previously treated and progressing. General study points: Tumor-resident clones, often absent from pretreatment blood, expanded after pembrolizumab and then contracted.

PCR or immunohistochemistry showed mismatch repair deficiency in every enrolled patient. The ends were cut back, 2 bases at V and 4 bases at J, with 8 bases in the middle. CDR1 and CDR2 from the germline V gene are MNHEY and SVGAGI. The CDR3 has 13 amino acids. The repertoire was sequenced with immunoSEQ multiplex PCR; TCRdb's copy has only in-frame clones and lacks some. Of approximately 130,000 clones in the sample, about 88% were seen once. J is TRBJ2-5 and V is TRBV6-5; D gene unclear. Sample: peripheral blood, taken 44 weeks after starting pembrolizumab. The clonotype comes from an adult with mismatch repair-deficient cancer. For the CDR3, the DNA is TGTGCCAGCAGTTACGTGCTCGGAGAGACCCAGTACTTC. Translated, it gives CASSYVLGETQYF.